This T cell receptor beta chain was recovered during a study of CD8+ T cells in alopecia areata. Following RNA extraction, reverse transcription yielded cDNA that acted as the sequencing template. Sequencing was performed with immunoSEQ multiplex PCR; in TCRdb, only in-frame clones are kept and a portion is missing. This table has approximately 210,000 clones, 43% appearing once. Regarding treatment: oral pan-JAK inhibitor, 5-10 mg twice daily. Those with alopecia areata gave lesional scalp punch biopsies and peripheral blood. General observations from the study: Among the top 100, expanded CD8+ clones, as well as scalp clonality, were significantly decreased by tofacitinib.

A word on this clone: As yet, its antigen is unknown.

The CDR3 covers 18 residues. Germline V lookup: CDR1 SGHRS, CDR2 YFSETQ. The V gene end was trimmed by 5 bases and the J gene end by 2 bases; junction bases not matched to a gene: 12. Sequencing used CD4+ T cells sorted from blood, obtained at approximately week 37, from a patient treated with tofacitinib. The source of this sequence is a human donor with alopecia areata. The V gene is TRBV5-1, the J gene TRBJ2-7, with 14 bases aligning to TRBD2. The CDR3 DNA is TGCGCCAGCAGACCGGGACTAGCGGGAGACGTTAGGACCTACGAGCAGTACTTC. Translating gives CASRPGLAGDVRTYEQYF.